What follows is one T cell receptor beta chain and its context. Original processing notes: From reference gene primer amplification, estimates of nucleated cell counts were derived. Method: immunoSEQ multiplex PCR; TCRdb's copy keeps in-frame clones and lacks some. That table furnishes V, J and clone size, whereas the DNA furnished D and trimming. The data show under 350,000 clones, approximately 90% seen once. The CDR3 totals 16 residues. The source of the sample is a study of blood T cell repertoires in COVID-19. Overall study: T cells, B-cell-depleted T cells, or PBMCs provided the cDNA or gDNA that served as material.

The clonotype originates from a middle-aged man with acute or convalescent COVID-19. V is TRBV21-1 and J is TRBJ2-7; TRBD2, the D gene given by the table, was not confirmed from the DNA. TRBV21-1 is a pseudogene locus. The source material was peripheral blood. The CDR3 sequence: CASSKVAVPLSYEQYF. DNA for the CDR3: TGTGCCAGCAGCAAAGTAGCGGTACCCCTCTCCTACGAGCAGTACTTC.